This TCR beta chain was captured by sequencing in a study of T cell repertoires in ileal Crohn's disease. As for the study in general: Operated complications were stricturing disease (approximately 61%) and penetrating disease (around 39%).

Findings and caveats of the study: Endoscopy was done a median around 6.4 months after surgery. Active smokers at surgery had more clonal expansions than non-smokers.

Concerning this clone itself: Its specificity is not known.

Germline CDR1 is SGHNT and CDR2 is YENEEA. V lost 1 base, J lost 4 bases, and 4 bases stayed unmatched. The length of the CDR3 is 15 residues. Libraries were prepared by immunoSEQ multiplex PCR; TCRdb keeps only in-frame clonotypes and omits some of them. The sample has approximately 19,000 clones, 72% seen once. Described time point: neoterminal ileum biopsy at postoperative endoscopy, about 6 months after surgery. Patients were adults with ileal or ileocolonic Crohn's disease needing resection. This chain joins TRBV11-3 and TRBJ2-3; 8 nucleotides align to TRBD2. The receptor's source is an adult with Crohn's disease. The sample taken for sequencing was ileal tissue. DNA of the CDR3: TGTGCCAGCAGCTTAGGAGCGGGGGAGGCAGATACGCAGTATTTT. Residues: CASSLGAGEADTQYF.